The rows below give T cell receptor beta chains drawn from one sample of a study of blood T cell repertoires in COVID-19. TCRdb's table, derived via immunoSEQ multiplex PCR, lists solely in-frame clones and lacks some. The sample contains about 210,000 clones, around 85% of which appear only once. Input material: peripheral blood. Receptor source: a man between 35 and 55 years old with acute or convalescent COVID-19. Each CDR3 is given with its conserved first and last residue. D genes are given only for firm matches. Part of the rows lack a size; the others show once, few, many or a class for expanded clones.

clone_size: -; j_call: TRBJ1-1; d_call: -; cdr3_length: 13; v_call: TRBV5-1; cdr3_aa: CASSLGGRLEAFF; cdr3_nt: TGCGCCAGCAGCTTGGGGGGGCGGCTTGAAGCTTTCTTT
clone_size: -; j_call: TRBJ2-5; d_call: TRBD2; cdr3_length: 17; v_call: TRBV6-2/TRBV6-3; cdr3_aa: CASSDHPTTSAGETQYF; cdr3_nt: TGTGCCAGCAGTGACCACCCCACCACTAGCGCGGGAGAGACCCAGTACTTC
clone_size: once; j_call: TRBJ1-1; d_call: TRBD1; cdr3_length: 12; v_call: TRBV7-2; cdr3_aa: CASRDRAAEAFF; cdr3_nt: TGTGCCAGCAGAGACAGGGCAGCTGAAGCTTTCTTT
clone_size: once; j_call: TRBJ2-1; d_call: -; cdr3_length: 11; v_call: TRBV30; cdr3_aa: CAWSDRAEQFF; cdr3_nt: TGTGCCTGGAGTGACAGGGCTGAGCAGTTCTTC
clone_size: -; j_call: TRBJ1-6; d_call: -; cdr3_length: 13; v_call: TRBV6-6; cdr3_aa: CASSYPRGSPLHF; cdr3_nt: TGTGCCAGCAGTTACCCCAGGGGTTCACCCCTCCACTTT
clone_size: -; j_call: TRBJ1-5; d_call: -; cdr3_length: 17; v_call: TRBV9; cdr3_aa: CASSPGGGAYSNQPQHF; cdr3_nt: TGTGCCAGCAGCCCCGGGGGAGGTGCTTATAGCAATCAGCCCCAGCATTTT
clone_size: -; j_call: TRBJ1-1; d_call: TRBD1; cdr3_length: 16; v_call: TRBV5-1; cdr3_aa: CASSLAPDRGRGEAFF; cdr3_nt: TGCGCCAGCAGCTTGGCACCAGACAGGGGGCGCGGGGAAGCTTTCTTT
clone_size: -; j_call: TRBJ2-7; d_call: -; cdr3_length: 11; v_call: TRBV7-9; cdr3_aa: CASTRSYEQYF; cdr3_nt: TGTGCCAGCACCCGCTCCTACGAGCAGTACTTC
clone_size: -; j_call: TRBJ2-7; d_call: -; cdr3_length: 16; v_call: TRBV11-2; cdr3_aa: CASSSYPEAGDYEQYF; cdr3_nt: TGTGCCAGCAGCTCCTACCCGGAGGCAGGAGACTACGAGCAGTACTTC
clone_size: -; j_call: TRBJ1-1; d_call: -; cdr3_length: 13; v_call: TRBV29-1; cdr3_aa: CSVERGPNTEAFF; cdr3_nt: TGCAGCGTTGAGCGGGGACCGAACACTGAAGCTTTCTTT
clone_size: few; j_call: TRBJ2-1; d_call: TRBD2; cdr3_length: 15; v_call: TRBV2; cdr3_aa: CASSGVAGGADEQFF; cdr3_nt: TGTGCCAGCAGTGGGGTAGCGGGAGGGGCGGATGAGCAGTTCTTC
clone_size: once; j_call: TRBJ2-7; d_call: -; cdr3_length: 16; v_call: TRBV24-1; cdr3_aa: CATSDSSRKSGYEQYF; cdr3_nt: TGTGCCACCAGTGATTCTTCTAGGAAGAGCGGCTACGAGCAGTACTTC
clone_size: -; j_call: TRBJ2-7; d_call: -; cdr3_length: 13; v_call: TRBV30; cdr3_aa: CAWSPDSPYEQYF; cdr3_nt: TGTGCCTGGAGCCCGGACAGCCCCTACGAGCAGTACTTC
clone_size: few; j_call: TRBJ1-4; d_call: TRBD1; cdr3_length: 18; v_call: TRBV19; cdr3_aa: CASSPDGGQAATNEKLFF; cdr3_nt: TGTGCCAGTAGTCCCGATGGGGGACAGGCAGCAACTAATGAAAAACTGTTTTTT
clone_size: -; j_call: TRBJ1-2; d_call: TRBD1; cdr3_length: 15; v_call: TRBV5-6; cdr3_aa: CASSRGQPTNYGYTF; cdr3_nt: TGTGCCAGCAGCAGGGGACAGCCTACTAACTATGGCTACACCTTC
clone_size: -; j_call: TRBJ1-2; d_call: TRBD1; cdr3_length: 15; v_call: TRBV9; cdr3_aa: CASSAGTALRDGYTF; cdr3_nt: TGTGCCAGCAGCGCAGGGACAGCGCTTAGGGATGGCTACACCTTC
clone_size: -; j_call: TRBJ1-5; d_call: -; cdr3_length: 14; v_call: TRBV6-5; cdr3_aa: CASSYVGGGKPQHF; cdr3_nt: TGTGCCAGCAGTTACGTAGGGGGGGGGAAGCCCCAGCATTTT
clone_size: once; j_call: TRBJ2-5; d_call: -; cdr3_length: 13; v_call: TRBV6-5; cdr3_aa: CASSSWLVGTQYF; cdr3_nt: TGTGCCAGCAGTTCTTGGCTAGTCGGGACCCAGTACTTC
clone_size: -; j_call: TRBJ1-5; d_call: TRBD1; cdr3_length: 15; v_call: TRBV10-2; cdr3_aa: CASSLGQGSNQPQHF; cdr3_nt: TGCGCCAGCAGCCTAGGACAGGGAAGCAATCAGCCCCAGCATTTT
clone_size: -; j_call: TRBJ2-3; d_call: -; cdr3_length: 13; v_call: TRBV6-6; cdr3_aa: CASSRGSSDTQYF; cdr3_nt: TGTGCCAGCAGTCGGGGCTCTTCCGATACGCAGTATTTT
clone_size: -; j_call: TRBJ2-1; d_call: -; cdr3_length: 15; v_call: TRBV29-1; cdr3_aa: CSAETGKSSYNEQFF; cdr3_nt: TGCAGCGCCGAAACGGGAAAATCCTCCTACAATGAGCAGTTCTTC
clone_size: -; j_call: TRBJ2-1; d_call: TRBD1; cdr3_length: 14; v_call: TRBV29-1; cdr3_aa: CSVDGDRAFNEQFF; cdr3_nt: TGCAGCGTTGATGGGGACAGGGCTTTTAATGAGCAGTTCTTC
clone_size: once; j_call: TRBJ1-1; d_call: -; cdr3_length: 14; v_call: TRBV13; cdr3_aa: CASSLPGQNTEAFF; cdr3_nt: TGTGCCAGCAGCTTACCGGGACAGAACACTGAAGCTTTCTTT
clone_size: -; j_call: TRBJ1-5; d_call: TRBD1; cdr3_length: 16; v_call: TRBV6-1; cdr3_aa: CASSDPYGTGGQPQHF; cdr3_nt: TGTGCCAGCAGTGACCCATACGGGACAGGGGGCCAGCCCCAGCATTTT
clone_size: once; j_call: TRBJ2-7; d_call: TRBD1; cdr3_length: 14; v_call: TRBV6-5; cdr3_aa: CASRRGQVSYEQYF; cdr3_nt: TGTGCCAGCAGAAGGGGACAGGTCTCCTACGAGCAGTACTTC
clone_size: -; j_call: TRBJ2-5; d_call: -; cdr3_length: 15; v_call: TRBV4-1; cdr3_aa: CASSQSDREGETQYF; cdr3_nt: TGCGCCAGCAGCCAATCGGACAGGGAGGGAGAGACCCAGTACTTC
clone_size: -; j_call: TRBJ1-1; d_call: -; cdr3_length: 13; v_call: TRBV12-3/TRBV12-4; cdr3_aa: CASRTRENTEAFF; cdr3_nt: TGTGCCAGCAGAACCCGGGAGAACACTGAAGCTTTCTTT
clone_size: -; j_call: TRBJ1-2; d_call: -; cdr3_length: 14; v_call: TRBV5-1; cdr3_aa: CASSFGIDTYGYTF; cdr3_nt: TGCGCCAGCAGCTTTGGAATCGACACCTATGGCTACACCTTC
clone_size: -; j_call: TRBJ2-6; d_call: -; cdr3_length: 16; v_call: TRBV7-9; cdr3_aa: CASSLAQVAGANVLTF; cdr3_nt: TGTGCCAGCAGCTTAGCACAGGTAGCTGGGGCCAACGTCCTGACTTTC
clone_size: -; j_call: TRBJ1-2; d_call: -; cdr3_length: 15; v_call: TRBV28; cdr3_aa: CASTSSGGRARGYTF; cdr3_nt: TGTGCCAGCACCAGCTCGGGGGGACGGGCTCGGGGCTACACCTTC
clone_size: -; j_call: TRBJ1-2; d_call: -; cdr3_length: 14; v_call: TRBV5-4; cdr3_aa: CASSLAAEVGSYTF; cdr3_nt: TGTGCCAGCAGCTTGGCCGCGGAGGTAGGAAGCTACACCTTC
clone_size: -; j_call: TRBJ1-1; d_call: -; cdr3_length: 15; v_call: TRBV11-2; cdr3_aa: CASSLEGRVNTEAFF; cdr3_nt: TGTGCCAGCAGCTTAGAGGGCAGGGTGAACACTGAAGCTTTCTTT
clone_size: -; j_call: TRBJ2-7; d_call: TRBD2; cdr3_length: 15; v_call: TRBV19; cdr3_aa: CASSIDTSGGYEQYF; cdr3_nt: TGTGCCAGTAGTATAGATACTAGCGGGGGTTACGAGCAGTACTTC
clone_size: once; j_call: TRBJ2-7; d_call: TRBD2; cdr3_length: 14; v_call: TRBV5-5; cdr3_aa: CASSLGLAGGEQYF; cdr3_nt: TGTGCCAGCAGCTTGGGGCTAGCGGGGGGCGAGCAGTACTTC
clone_size: -; j_call: TRBJ2-3; d_call: -; cdr3_length: 14; v_call: TRBV6-5; cdr3_aa: CASSYTSDGNTQYF; cdr3_nt: TGTGCCAGCAGTTATACATCGGACGGGAATACGCAGTATTTT
clone_size: -; j_call: TRBJ2-5; d_call: TRBD2; cdr3_length: 17; v_call: TRBV9; cdr3_aa: CASSSGLAGFPGETQYF; cdr3_nt: TGTGCCAGCAGTTCTGGACTAGCGGGATTTCCGGGAGAGACCCAGTACTTC
clone_size: few; j_call: TRBJ1-6; d_call: TRBD1; cdr3_length: 16; v_call: TRBV27; cdr3_aa: CASSRYDRGRDSPLHF; cdr3_nt: TGTGCCAGCAGTAGATACGACAGGGGAAGGGATTCACCCCTCCACTTT
clone_size: -; j_call: TRBJ1-2; d_call: TRBD1; cdr3_length: 13; v_call: TRBV4-1; cdr3_aa: CASSRDRDYGYTF; cdr3_nt: TGCGCCAGCAGCCGAGACAGGGACTATGGCTACACCTTC
clone_size: -; j_call: TRBJ2-2; d_call: -; cdr3_length: 20; v_call: TRBV21-1; cdr3_aa: CASSKVRTNSGRAGRGELFF; cdr3_nt: TGTGCCAGCAGCAAAGTCCGAACTAATAGCGGGAGGGCCGGTCGCGGGGAGCTGTTTTTT